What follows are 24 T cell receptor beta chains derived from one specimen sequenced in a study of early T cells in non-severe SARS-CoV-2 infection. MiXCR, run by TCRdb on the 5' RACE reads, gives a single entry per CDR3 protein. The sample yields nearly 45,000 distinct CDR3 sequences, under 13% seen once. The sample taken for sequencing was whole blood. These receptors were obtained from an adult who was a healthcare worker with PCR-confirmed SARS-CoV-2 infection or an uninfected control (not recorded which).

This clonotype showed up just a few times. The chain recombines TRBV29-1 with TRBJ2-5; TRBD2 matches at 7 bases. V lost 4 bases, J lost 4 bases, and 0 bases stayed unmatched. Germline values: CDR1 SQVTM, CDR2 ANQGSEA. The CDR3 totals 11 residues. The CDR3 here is CSVGEGETQYF. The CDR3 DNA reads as TGCAGCGTTGGGGAGGGAGAGACCCAGTACTTC.

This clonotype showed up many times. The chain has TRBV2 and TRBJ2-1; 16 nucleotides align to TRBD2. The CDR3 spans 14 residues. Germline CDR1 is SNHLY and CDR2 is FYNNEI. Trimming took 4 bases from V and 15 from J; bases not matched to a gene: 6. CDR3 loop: CASSAGTSGGASFF. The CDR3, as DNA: TGTGCCAGCAGTGCGGGGACTAGCGGGGGGGCCTCGTTCTTC.

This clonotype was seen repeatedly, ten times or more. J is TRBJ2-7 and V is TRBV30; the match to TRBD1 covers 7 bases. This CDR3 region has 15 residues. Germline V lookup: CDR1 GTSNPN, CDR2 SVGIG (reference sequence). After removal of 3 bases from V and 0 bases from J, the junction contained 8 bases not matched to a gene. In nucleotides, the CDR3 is TGTGCCTGGAGCGGGCCGGGACAGTTCTCCTACGAGCAGTACTTC. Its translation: CAWSGPGQFSYEQYF.

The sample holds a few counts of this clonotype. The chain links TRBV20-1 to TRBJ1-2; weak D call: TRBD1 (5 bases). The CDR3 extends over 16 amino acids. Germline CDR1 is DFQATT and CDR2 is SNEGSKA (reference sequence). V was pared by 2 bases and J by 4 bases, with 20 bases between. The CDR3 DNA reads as TGCAGTGCTAGACGGGACGCTGTCCCTGCCCCCTATGGCTACACCTTC. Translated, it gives CSARRDAVPAPYGYTF.

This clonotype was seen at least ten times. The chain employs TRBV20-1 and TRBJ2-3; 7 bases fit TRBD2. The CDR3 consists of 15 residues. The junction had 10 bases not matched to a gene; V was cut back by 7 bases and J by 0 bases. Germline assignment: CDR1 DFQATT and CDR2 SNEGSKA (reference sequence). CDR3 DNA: TGCAGTGGCACCCATGGGGGGGGTAGCACAGATACGCAGTATTTT. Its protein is CSGTHGGGSTDTQYF.

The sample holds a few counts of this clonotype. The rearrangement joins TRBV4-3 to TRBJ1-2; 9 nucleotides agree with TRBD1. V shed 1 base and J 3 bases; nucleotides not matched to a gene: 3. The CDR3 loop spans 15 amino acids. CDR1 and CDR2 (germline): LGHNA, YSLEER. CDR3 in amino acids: CASSQGQGGYYGYTF. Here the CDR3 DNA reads TGCGCCAGCAGCCAAGGACAGGGGGGCTACTATGGCTACACCTTC.

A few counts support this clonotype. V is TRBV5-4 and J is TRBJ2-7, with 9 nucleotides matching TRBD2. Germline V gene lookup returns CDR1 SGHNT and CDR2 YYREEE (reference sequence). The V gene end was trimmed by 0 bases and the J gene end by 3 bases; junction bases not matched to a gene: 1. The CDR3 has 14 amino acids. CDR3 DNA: TGTGCCAGCAGCTTGGGGCGGGGGGGCTACGAGCAGTACTTC. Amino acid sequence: CASSLGRGGYEQYF.

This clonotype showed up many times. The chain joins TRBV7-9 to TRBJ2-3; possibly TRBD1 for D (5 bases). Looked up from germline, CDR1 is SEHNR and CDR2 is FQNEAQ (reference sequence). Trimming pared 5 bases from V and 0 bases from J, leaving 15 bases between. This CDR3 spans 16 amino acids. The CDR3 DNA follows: TGTGCCAGCAGCCCTCCCTGGAGACAGAGCACAGATACGCAGTATTTT. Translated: CASSPPWRQSTDTQYF.

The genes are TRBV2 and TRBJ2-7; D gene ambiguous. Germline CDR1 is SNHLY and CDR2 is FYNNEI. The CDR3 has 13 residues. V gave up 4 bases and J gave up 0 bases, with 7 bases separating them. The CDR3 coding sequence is TGTGCCAGCAGTGGCACTACCTCCTACGAGCAGTACTTC. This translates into CASSGTTSYEQYF.

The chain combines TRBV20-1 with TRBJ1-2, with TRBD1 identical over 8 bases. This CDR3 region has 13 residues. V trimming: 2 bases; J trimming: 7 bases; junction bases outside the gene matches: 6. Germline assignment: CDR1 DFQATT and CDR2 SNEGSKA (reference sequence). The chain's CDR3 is CSARQGARSGYTF. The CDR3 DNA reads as TGCAGTGCTAGACAGGGGGCTAGGAGTGGCTACACCTTC.

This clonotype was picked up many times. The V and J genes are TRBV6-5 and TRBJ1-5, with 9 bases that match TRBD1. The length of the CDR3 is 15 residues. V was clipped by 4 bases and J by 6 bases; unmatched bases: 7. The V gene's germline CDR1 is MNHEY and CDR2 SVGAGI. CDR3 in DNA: TGTGCCAGCAGTTCCGGGACAGGGAAATCTCAGCCCCAGCATTTT. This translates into CASSSGTGKSQPQHF.

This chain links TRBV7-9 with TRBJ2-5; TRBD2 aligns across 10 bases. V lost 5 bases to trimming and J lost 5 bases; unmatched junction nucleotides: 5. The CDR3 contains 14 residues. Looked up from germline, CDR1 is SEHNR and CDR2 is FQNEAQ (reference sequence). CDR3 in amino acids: CASSASGGAETQYF. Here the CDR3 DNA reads TGTGCCAGCAGCGCGAGCGGGGGGGCGGAGACCCAGTACTTC.

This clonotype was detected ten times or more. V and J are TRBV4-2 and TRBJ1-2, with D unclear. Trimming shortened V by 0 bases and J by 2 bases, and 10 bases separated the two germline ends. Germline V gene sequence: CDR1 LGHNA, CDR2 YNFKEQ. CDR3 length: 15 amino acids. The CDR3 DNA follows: TGTGCCAGCAGCCAAGACAGCGCCAAAAACTATGGCTACACCTTC. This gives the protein CASSQDSAKNYGYTF.

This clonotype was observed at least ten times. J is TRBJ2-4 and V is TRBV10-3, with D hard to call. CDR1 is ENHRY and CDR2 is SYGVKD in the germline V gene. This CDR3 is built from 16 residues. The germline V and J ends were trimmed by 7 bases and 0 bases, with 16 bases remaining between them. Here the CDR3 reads CAINSWVGVAKNIQYF. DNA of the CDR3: TGTGCCATCAACTCCTGGGTTGGGGTAGCCAAAAACATTCAGTACTTC.

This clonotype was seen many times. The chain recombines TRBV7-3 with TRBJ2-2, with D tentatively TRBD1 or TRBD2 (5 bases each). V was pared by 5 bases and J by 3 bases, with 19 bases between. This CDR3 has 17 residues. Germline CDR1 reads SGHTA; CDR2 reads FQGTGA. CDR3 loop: CASSPSSRGTDTGELFF. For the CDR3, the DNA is TGTGCCAGCAGCCCGAGTAGCCGGGGCACCGACACCGGGGAGCTGTTTTTT.

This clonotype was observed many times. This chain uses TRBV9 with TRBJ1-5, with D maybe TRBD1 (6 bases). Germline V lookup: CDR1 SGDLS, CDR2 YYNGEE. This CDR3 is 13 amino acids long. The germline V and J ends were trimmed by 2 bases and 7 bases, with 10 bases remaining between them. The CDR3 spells CASSVGQKQPQHF. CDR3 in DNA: TGTGCCAGCAGCGTTGGACAGAAGCAGCCCCAGCATTTT.

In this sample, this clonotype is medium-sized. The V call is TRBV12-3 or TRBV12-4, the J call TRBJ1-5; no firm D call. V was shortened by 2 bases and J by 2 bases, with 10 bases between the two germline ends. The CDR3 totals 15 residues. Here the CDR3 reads CASSLKGIGNQPQHF. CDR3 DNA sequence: TGTGCCAGCAGTTTAAAGGGTATCGGCAATCAGCCCCAGCATTTT.

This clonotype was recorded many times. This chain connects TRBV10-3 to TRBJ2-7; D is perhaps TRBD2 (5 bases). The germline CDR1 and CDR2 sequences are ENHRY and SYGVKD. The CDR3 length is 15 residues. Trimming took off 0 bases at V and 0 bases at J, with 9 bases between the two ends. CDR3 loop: CAISESRATSYEQYF. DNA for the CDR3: TGTGCCATCAGTGAGTCGAGGGCAACCTCCTACGAGCAGTACTTC.

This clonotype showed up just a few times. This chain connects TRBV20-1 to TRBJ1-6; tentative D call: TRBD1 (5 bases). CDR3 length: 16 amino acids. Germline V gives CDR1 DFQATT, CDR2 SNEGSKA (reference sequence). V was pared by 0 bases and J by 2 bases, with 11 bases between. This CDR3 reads CSARDGTVTYNSPLHF. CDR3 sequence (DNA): TGCAGTGCTAGAGATGGGACGGTCACCTATAATTCACCCCTCCACTTT.

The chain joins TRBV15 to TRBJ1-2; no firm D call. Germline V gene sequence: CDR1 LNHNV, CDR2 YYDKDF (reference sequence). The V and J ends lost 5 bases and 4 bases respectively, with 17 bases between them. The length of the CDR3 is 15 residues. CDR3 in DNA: TGTGCCACCAGCCCACCACTGGGGAGAGGCTATGGCTACACCTTC. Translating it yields CATSPPLGRGYGYTF.

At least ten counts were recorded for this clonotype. DNA of the CDR3: TGTGCCTGGAAAAGGGGTGGTGGTCAGCCCCAGCATTTT. It encodes CAWKRGGGQPQHF. The chain uses TRBV30 and TRBJ1-5; D is perhaps TRBD1 (5 bases). The V end lost 4 bases, the J end lost 6 bases, and 13 bases lay between the germline ends. Germline CDR1 and CDR2: GTSNPN and SVGIG (reference sequence). The CDR3 consists of 13 residues.

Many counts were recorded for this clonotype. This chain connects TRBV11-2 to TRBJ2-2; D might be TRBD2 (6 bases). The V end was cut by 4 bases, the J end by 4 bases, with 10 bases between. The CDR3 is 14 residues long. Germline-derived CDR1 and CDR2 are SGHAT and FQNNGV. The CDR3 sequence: CASSSTAGTGELFF. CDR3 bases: TGTGCCAGCAGCTCGACAGCGGGCACCGGGGAGCTGTTTTTT.

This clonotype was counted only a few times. CDR3 residues: CASSSGLVQETQYF. The DNA of the CDR3 is TGTGCCAGCAGCTCCGGACTCGTACAAGAGACCCAGTACTTC. The chain uses TRBV13 and TRBJ2-5; perhaps TRBD2 as D (5 bases). Germline lookup yields CDR1 PRHDT and CDR2 FYEKMQ (reference sequence). Trimming removed 4 bases from V and 2 bases from J, with 11 bases in between. The CDR3 is made up of 14 amino acids.

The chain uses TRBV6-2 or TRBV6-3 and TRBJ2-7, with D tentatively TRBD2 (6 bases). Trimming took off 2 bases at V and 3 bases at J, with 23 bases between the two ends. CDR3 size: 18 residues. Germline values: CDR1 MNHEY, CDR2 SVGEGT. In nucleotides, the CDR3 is TGTGCCAGCAGTTACCCCGAAGGGCAGGCGGGGCGACACTACGAGCAGTACTTC. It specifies CASSYPEGQAGRHYEQYF.